These 26 T cell receptor beta chains share one sample of origin, sequenced in a study of T cell repertoires in cytomegalovirus infection. No antigen has been assigned to these receptors. In TCRdb, the reads were re-called with MiXCR into one record per CDR3 protein. This table holds approximately 350,000 distinct CDR3 sequences, roughly 34% found once. The sequences come from cultured PBMCs, collected from culture after CMV antigen stimulation. These receptors were obtained from a human donor in good health (CMV status not recorded). Some clones in this sample may be carry-over from other donors' samples.

This clonotype came up a few times. This chain connects TRBV7-2 to TRBJ1-5, with D uncertain. Trimming took off 2 bases at V and 0 bases at J, with 17 bases between the two ends. Germline values: CDR1 SGHTA, CDR2 FQGNSA. CDR3 length equals 18 residues. For the CDR3, the DNA is TGTGCCAGCAGCTTACAGGCAAGAGGCCATTATAGCAATCAGCCCCAGCATTTT. It encodes CASSLQARGHYSNQPQHF.

This clonotype was seen many times. The chain couples TRBV4-1 to TRBJ2-5; 10 nucleotides match TRBD1. The V gene's germline CDR1 is MGHRA and CDR2 YSYEKL. Trimming removed 4 bases from V and 1 base from J; junction bases left unmatched: 0. The CDR3 consists of 14 residues. The CDR3 region is CASSRQGAQETQYF. The DNA for the CDR3 is TGCGCCAGCAGCCGACAGGGGGCCCAAGAGACCCAGTACTTC.

This clonotype was counted between two and nine times. This chain links TRBV28 with TRBJ1-5; 9 nucleotides align to TRBD1. CDR1 and CDR2 (germline): MDHEN, SYDVKM. V lost 6 bases and J lost 1; bases outside the gene matches: 10. The CDR3 covers 17 residues. The CDR3 is CASRPNPGTGSNQPQHF. CDR3 coding DNA: TGTGCCAGCAGACCCAACCCCGGGACAGGGAGCAATCAGCCCCAGCATTTT.

A few counts support this clonotype. V usage is TRBV10-2 and J usage is TRBJ1-2; 7 bases fit TRBD1. V was clipped by 3 bases and J by 4 bases; unmatched bases: 8. The CDR3 spans 15 residues. CDR1 is WSHSY, CDR2 SAAADI, per germline. CDR3 region: CASSEIDRAGYGYTF. Written as DNA, the CDR3 is TGCGCCAGCAGTGAAATCGACAGGGCGGGCTATGGCTACACCTTC.

The chain combines TRBV5-1 with TRBJ2-3; unclear D gene. The germline gives CDR1 SGHRS, CDR2 YFSETQ. V was cut by 0 bases and J by 6 bases, with 14 bases left in between. CDR3 length equals 15 residues. CDR3 amino acids: CASSLAGDPVDTQYF. The CDR3, as DNA: TGCGCCAGCAGCTTGGCCGGAGACCCCGTCGATACGCAGTATTTT.

The J gene is TRBJ2-1, the V gene TRBV7-9; D is ambiguous. Germline CDR1 is SEHNR and CDR2 is FQNEAQ (reference sequence). The germline V and J ends were trimmed by 1 base and 10 bases, with 8 bases remaining between them. The CDR3 extends over 12 amino acids. CDR3 coding DNA: TGTGCCAGCAGCTTAGACCTCGCGGAGCAGTTCTTC. Translated: CASSLDLAEQFF. Based on the CDR3 plus reference TRBV7-9 and TRBJ2-1, the full variable domain is DTGVSQNPRHKITKRGQNVTFRCDPISEHNRLYWYRQTLGQGPEFLTYFQNEAQLEKSRLLSDRFSAERPKGSFSTLEIQRTEQGDSAMYLCASSLDLAEQFFGPGTRLTVL.

The chain links TRBV15 to TRBJ2-1; 9 bases match TRBD2. CDR1 and CDR2 (germline): LNHNV, YYDKDF (reference sequence). V trimming: 3 bases; J trimming: 7 bases; junction bases outside the gene matches: 4. This CDR3 region has 14 residues. CDR3 DNA sequence: TGTGCCACCAGCAGTCGCAGCGGGAGGAATGAGCAGTTCTTC. This codes for CATSSRSGRNEQFF.

This clonotype was counted only a few times. This chain uses TRBV7-2 with TRBJ1-1; 9 bases are shared with TRBD1. There are 16 residues in the CDR3. Unmatched junction bases numbered 13, after V lost 3 bases and J lost 8 bases. Per germline, CDR1 SGHTA and CDR2 FQGNSA. This CDR3 is CASSFGTGLRRGEAFF. The CDR3 DNA reads TGTGCCAGCAGCTTCGGGACAGGGTTGCGTCGGGGGGAAGCTTTCTTT.

In its sample, this clonotype was seen once. The chain combines TRBV5-5 with TRBJ1-4; possible D gene TRBD1, 5 bases. Looked up from germline, CDR1 is SGHKS and CDR2 is YYEKEE (reference sequence). The V and J ends lost 4 bases and 8 bases respectively, with 18 bases between them. The CDR3 loop spans 15 amino acids. CDR3 in DNA: TGTGCCAGCAGCGCAAGTTACGGGGAGGGGGAAAAACTGTTTTTT. This sequence encodes CASSASYGEGEKLFF. The whole variable domain, filled in from reference TRBV5-5 and TRBJ1-4, reads DAGVTQSPTHLIKTRGQQVTLRCSPISGHKSVSWYQQVLGQGPQFIFQYYEKEERGRGNFPDRFSARQFPNYSSELNVNALLLGDSALYLCASSASYGEGEKLFFGSGTQLSVL.

In the case of this clonotype: Relative to the germline gene, one junction end is altered; a read error may explain this. The chain combines TRBV5-3 with TRBJ2-7; D is unresolved. TRBV5-3 is marked as an open reading frame, function uncertain. The CDR3 is 14 amino acids. Written as DNA, the CDR3 is TGTGCCAGCAGCTTTTGGGTCCTCCCATCCGAGCAGTACTTC. Translation gives CASSFWVLPSEQYF.

The chain links TRBV28 to TRBJ1-4, with 7 bases fitting TRBD1. This CDR3 comprises 14 residues. V gave up 5 bases and J gave up 1 base; unmatched junction bases: 1. Germline lookup yields CDR1 MDHEN and CDR2 SYDVKM. CDR3 sequence reads: CASSRDRTNEKLFF. The CDR3 DNA reads as TGTGCCAGCAGTAGGGACAGAACTAATGAAAAACTGTTTTTT.

This clonotype was recorded a few times. The chain uses TRBV7-2 and TRBJ1-5, with unresolved D. The germline CDR1 and CDR2 sequences are SGHTA and FQGNSA. Deletions cut 4 bases from V and 0 bases from J, with 10 bases between. CDR3 size: 15 residues. The CDR3 here is CASSSSGNSNQPQHF. CDR3 DNA sequence: TGTGCCAGCAGCTCTAGCGGTAATAGCAATCAGCCCCAGCATTTT.

A single count supports this clonotype. This sequence joins TRBV7-7 and TRBJ2-2; TRBD2 agrees at 8 bases. Unmatched junction bases numbered 5, after V lost 2 bases and J lost 6 bases. The CDR3 is 15 amino acids. Per the germline V gene, CDR1 is SSHAT and CDR2 is FNYEAQ (reference sequence). This chain's CDR3 is CASSLLASGPGELFF. CDR3 in DNA: TGTGCCAGCAGCTTACTCGCTAGCGGGCCCGGGGAGCTGTTTTTT.

V and J are TRBV6-6 and TRBJ2-3; the match to TRBD2 covers 7 bases. Per the germline V gene, CDR1 is MNHNY and CDR2 is SVGAGI (reference sequence). The CDR3 is made up of 15 amino acids. V gave up 7 bases and J gave up 5 bases; unmatched junction bases: 12. The chain's CDR3 is CASKIREASGDTQYF. As DNA, the CDR3 is TGTGCCAGCAAAATAAGAGAAGCTAGCGGAGATACGCAGTATTTT.

This clonotype was counted ten times or more. The chain employs TRBV6-1 and TRBJ2-5, with TRBD2 identical over 13 bases. Germline V gives CDR1 MNHNS, CDR2 SASEGT. The CDR3 is made up of 16 amino acids. The V and J ends lost 6 bases and 4 bases, in that order; junction bases with no gene match: 8. The CDR3 spells CASRRTSGSPGETQYF. CDR3 nucleotides: TGTGCCAGCAGGAGGACTAGCGGGAGCCCAGGAGAGACCCAGTACTTC.

The V call is TRBV20-1, the J call TRBJ2-1; 13 bases are shared with TRBD2. Germline V CDR1 and CDR2: DFQATT, SNEGSKA (reference sequence). The V gene end was trimmed by 5 bases and the J gene end by 9 bases; junction bases not matched to a gene: 10. The CDR3 is made up of 15 amino acids. CDR3 bases: TGCAGTGCTTCGGCACTAGCGGGAGGGCCAGGTGAGCAGTTCTTC. This gives the protein CSASALAGGPGEQFF.

This clonotype was seen repeatedly, ten times or more. V is TRBV6-2 or TRBV6-3 and J is TRBJ2-5, with 8 bases lining up with TRBD1. The ends lost 6 bases at V and 5 bases at J; junction bases unmatched: 17. The CDR3 spans 17 residues. Germline V gene data show CDR1 as MNHEY and CDR2 as SVGEGT. CDR3 region: CASRPPVSAGGKETQYF. CDR3 in DNA: TGTGCCAGCAGACCACCCGTCTCGGCAGGGGGCAAGGAGACCCAGTACTTC.

In its sample, this clonotype ranks as medium-sized (0.01 to 0.1%). J is TRBJ2-7 and V is TRBV7-2; a possible D gene is TRBD2 (5 bases). From germline, CDR1 is SGHTA and CDR2 FQGNSA. Deletions cut 5 bases from V and 6 bases from J, with 14 bases between. The CDR3 consists of 13 residues. The CDR3 sequence: CASSVNDYREQYF. The CDR3 DNA sequence: TGTGCCAGCAGCGTAAACGACTACCGCGAGCAGTACTTC.

Ten or more counts support this clonotype. This chain uses TRBV7-2 with TRBJ2-5; tentative D call: TRBD2 (7 bases). The CDR3 sequence is 15 residues long. Trimming removed 2 bases from V and 5 bases from J, with 15 bases in between. Per the germline V gene, CDR1 is SGHTA and CDR2 is FQGNSA. The CDR3 here is CASSLSLGGGETQYF. The CDR3 nucleotides are TGTGCCAGCAGCTTAAGCCTGGGGGGGGGCGAGACCCAGTACTTC.

The chain combines TRBV27 with TRBJ2-3; TRBD2 matches at 9 bases. V was pared by 3 bases and J by 6 bases, with 13 bases of the junction left unmatched. The CDR3 runs 17 residues. Germline-derived CDR1 and CDR2 are MNHEY and SMNVEV (reference sequence). The CDR3, as DNA: TGTGCCAGCAGTTTCCGCCCCTTTAGCGGGAGAGGGGATACGCAGTATTTT. This codes for CASSFRPFSGRGDTQYF.

Only a few counts were recorded for this clonotype. This chain joins TRBV7-6 and TRBJ2-1; no firm D call. V was cut by 0 bases and J by 8 bases, with 8 bases left in between. The CDR3 is 13 amino acids. Germline CDR1 and CDR2: SGHVS and FNYEAQ. DNA for the CDR3: TGTGCCAGCAGCTTAGCGCAGAGCGATGAGCAGTTCTTC. Translating gives CASSLAQSDEQFF. Full variable domain (rest looked up from reference TRBV7-6 and TRBJ2-1): GAGVSQSPRYKVTKRGQDVALRCDPISGHVSLYWYRQALGQGPEFLTYFNYEAQQDKSGLPNDRFSAERPEGSISTLTIQRTEQRDSAMYRCASSLAQSDEQFFGPGTRLTVL.

CDR3 bases: TGTGCCAGCAGCCCCGACCCGGGGAACACTGAAGCTTTCTTT. Translated: CASSPDPGNTEAFF. This rearrangement joins TRBV7-2 to TRBJ1-1; D is ambiguous. CDR1 and CDR2 from the germline V gene are SGHTA and FQGNSA. CDR3 length: 14 amino acids. Between the trimmed V and J ends, which lost 5 bases and 1 base, there was a span of 11 bases.

The V and J genes are TRBV28 and TRBJ2-1; 16 bases align to TRBD2. The CDR3 sequence is 18 residues long. Germline assignment: CDR1 MDHEN and CDR2 SYDVKM. Losses at the gene ends were 2 bases for V and 7 bases for J; bases not matched to a gene: 8. The CDR3 loop is CASSLGGLAGGPFNEQFF. In nucleotides, the CDR3 is TGTGCCAGCAGTTTAGGGGGACTAGCGGGAGGGCCGTTTAATGAGCAGTTCTTC. Together with reference TRBV28 and TRBJ2-1, the CDR3 gives the full variable domain: DVKVTQSSRYLVKRTGEKVFLECVQDMDHENMFWYRQDPGLGLRLIYFSYDVKMKEKGDIPEGYSVSREKKERFSLILESASTNQTSMYLCASSLGGLAGGPFNEQFFGPGTRLTVL.

This clonotype was seen repeatedly, ten times or more. This rearrangement joins TRBV20-1 to TRBJ2-5; 10 bases match TRBD2. Per the germline V gene, CDR1 is DFQATT and CDR2 is SNEGSKA (reference sequence). The V segment lost 0 bases and the J segment 1 base; nucleotides outside the gene matches: 14. The CDR3 has 19 amino acids. In DNA, the CDR3 is TGCAGTGCTAGAGATCGGGATAGCGGGAGGTCGGGAAGCCAAGAGACCCAGTACTTC. The encoded protein is CSARDRDSGRSGSQETQYF.

The rearrangement links TRBV12-5 to TRBJ2-2; 14 bases line up with TRBD2. This CDR3 is 17 amino acids long. V shed 4 bases and J 4 bases; nucleotides not matched to a gene: 5. Germline lookup yields CDR1 LGHNT and CDR2 FRNRAP. The CDR3: CASGWGLAGVSTGELFF. The CDR3 DNA reads as TGTGCTAGTGGTTGGGGACTAGCGGGAGTAAGCACCGGGGAGCTGTTTTTT.

The chain carries TRBV7-9 and TRBJ1-2; a weak D match, TRBD1 (5 bases). The CDR3 has 16 residues. V was cut by 4 bases and J by 2 bases, with 17 bases left in between. The germline gives CDR1 SEHNR, CDR2 FQNEAQ (reference sequence). The CDR3 here is CASSSGQVGANYGYTF. Here the CDR3 DNA reads TGTGCCAGCAGCTCCGGACAAGTTGGGGCCAACTATGGCTACACCTTC. Full variable domain (rest looked up from reference TRBV7-9 and TRBJ1-2): DTGVSQNPRHKITKRGQNVTFRCDPISEHNRLYWYRQTLGQGPEFLTYFQNEAQLEKSRLLSDRFSAERPKGSFSTLEIQRTEQGDSAMYLCASSSGQVGANYGYTFGSGTRLTVV.